The table lists the clone carrying this T cell receptor (beta chain) with a count of one. The protocol was immunoSEQ multiplex PCR, while the TCRdb copy is restricted to in-frame clones and leaves out a portion. The sample contains 360,000 or so clones, roughly 87% of which appear only once. The entry originates in a study of blood T cell repertoires in COVID-19. Study in general: T cells, B-cell-depleted T cells, or PBMCs supplied cDNA or gDNA.

The CDR3 sequence is 13 residues long. Trimming pared 2 bases from V and 4 bases from J, leaving 8 bases between. The germline V gene encodes CDR1 MRHNA and CDR2 SNTAGT. Donors were grouped by their self-reported clinical history. Before being deemed recovered, Cohort 3 donors had two negative PCRs, clearance, or symptom resolution. The chain links TRBV6-4 to TRBJ1-1, with D maybe TRBD1 (6 bases). This clonotype was sampled from a woman aged 25 to 39 who had recovered from COVID-19. The sequenced sample was PBMCs or T cells enriched from blood (not recorded which). CDR3: CASSDQGTTEAFF. The CDR3 DNA follows: TGTGCCAGCAGTGACCAGGGGACCACTGAAGCTTTCTTT.